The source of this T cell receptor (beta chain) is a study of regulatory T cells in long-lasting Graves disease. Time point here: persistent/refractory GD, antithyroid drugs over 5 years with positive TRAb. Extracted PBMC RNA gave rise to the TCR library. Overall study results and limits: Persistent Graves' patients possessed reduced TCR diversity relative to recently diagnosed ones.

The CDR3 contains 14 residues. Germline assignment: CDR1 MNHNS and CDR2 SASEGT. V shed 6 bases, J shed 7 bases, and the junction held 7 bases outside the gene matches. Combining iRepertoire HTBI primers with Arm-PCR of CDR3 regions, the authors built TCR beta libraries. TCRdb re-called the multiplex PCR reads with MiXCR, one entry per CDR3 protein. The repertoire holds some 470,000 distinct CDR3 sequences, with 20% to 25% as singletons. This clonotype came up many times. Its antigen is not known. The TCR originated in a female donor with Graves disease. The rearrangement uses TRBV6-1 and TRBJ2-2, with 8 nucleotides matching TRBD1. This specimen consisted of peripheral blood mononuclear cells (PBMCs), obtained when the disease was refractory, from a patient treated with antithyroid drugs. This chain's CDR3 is CASSPTGGGGELFF. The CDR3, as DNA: TGTGCCAGCAGCCCCACAGGGGGTGGCGGGGAGCTGTTTTTT.